This is a list of T cell receptor beta chains from one sample in a study of cytomegalovirus exposure and HLA in healthy donors. Assay used: immunoSEQ multiplex PCR; TCRdb lists only in-frame clones, some missing. In the table there are fewer than 200,000 clones, about 86% of which are singletons. The sequenced sample consisted of PBMCs. All receptors come from a woman in her twenties or thirties in good health and CMV-seronegative. The CDR3 runs from the conserved cysteine through the conserved F or W. The D gene is left open where the match is weak. The size entry is marked missing in some rows and otherwise reads once, few, many or a size class.

v_call	j_call	d_call	clone_size	cdr3_nt	cdr3_aa
TRBV4-3	TRBJ1-5	TRBD1	few	TGCGCCAGCAGCCAAGACGGGACAGGCAATCAGCCCCAGCATTTT	CASSQDGTGNQPQHF
TRBV18	TRBJ1-1	-	-	TGTGCCAGCTCACCCTACACAGATGAAGCTTTCTTT	CASSPYTDEAFF
TRBV4-1	TRBJ1-2	TRBD1	-	TGCGCCAGCAGCCAACCTTTGAGCCGCGACAGGGGATTTGGCTACACCTTC	CASSQPLSRDRGFGYTF
TRBV29-1	TRBJ1-1	-	-	TGCAGCGTTTTGGGGGGTCTGGTACGAACATCTCTGAACACTGAAGCTTTCTTT	CSVLGGLVRTSLNTEAFF
TRBV28	TRBJ2-7	-	-	TGTGCCAGCAGTTCCCCCGGGGGTTTGGCCTACGAGCAGTACTTC	CASSSPGGLAYEQYF
TRBV27	TRBJ2-7	TRBD2	few	TGTGCCAGCAGTTCCGGGACTAGCGGGGAAAACGAGCAGTACTTC	CASSSGTSGENEQYF
TRBV7-7	TRBJ2-2	TRBD1	-	TGTGCCAGCAGCACTGGCGTCACAGGGGGGTTAACCGGGGAGCTGTTTTTT	CASSTGVTGGLTGELFF
TRBV5-1	TRBJ1-5	TRBD1	-	TGCGCCAGCAGCTTGGGTGGGACAGAGAATCAGCCCCAGCATTTT	CASSLGGTENQPQHF
TRBV6-6	TRBJ1-3	-	few	TGTGCCAGCGTGGGCTCGGGAAACACCATATATTTT	CASVGSGNTIYF
TRBV29-1	TRBJ2-1	TRBD2	-	TGCAGCGTTGAGGGGGAGGGGCGGGACAATGAGCAGTTCTTC	CSVEGEGRDNEQFF
TRBV27	TRBJ1-2	-	-	TGTGCCAGCAGCCGCAACAGGGTCGGAGACGGCTACACCTTC	CASSRNRVGDGYTF
TRBV27	TRBJ2-5	TRBD2	-	TGTGCCAGCAGTTTACTTAGCGGGGTAGTGAGTGAGGAGACCCAGTACTTC	CASSLLSGVVSEETQYF
TRBV6-4	TRBJ1-2	-	-	TGTGCCAGCAGTGATTATATTAGGGGCCGGGCCTATGGCTACACCTTC	CASSDYIRGRAYGYTF
TRBV5-1	TRBJ2-3	-	few	TGCGCCAGCAGCTTGGGACAGGCTAGCACAGATACGCAGTATTTT	CASSLGQASTDTQYF
TRBV2	TRBJ2-5	-	-	TGTGCCAGCAGTGAAGGACAGCACCAAGAGACCCAGTACTTC	CASSEGQHQETQYF
TRBV7-2	TRBJ2-5	TRBD2	-	TGTGCCAGCAGTGGTGGACTAGCTAGGAAGACCCAGTACTTC	CASSGGLARKTQYF
TRBV27	TRBJ1-5	TRBD1	-	TGTGCCAGCAGTCCCCACAGGGGGCATCAGCCCCAGCATTTT	CASSPHRGHQPQHF
TRBV7-9	TRBJ2-7	-	-	TGTGCCAGCAGCTTAGTCCTAGACTCCTACGAGCAGTACTTC	CASSLVLDSYEQYF